The 32 T cell receptor beta chains listed next were all sequenced from one sample in a study of neurological immune-mediated disorders. TCRdb re-called the 5' RACE reads with MiXCR, one entry per CDR3 protein. This sample has 90,000 to 100,000 distinct CDR3 sequences, with roughly 4% found just once. Specimen: PBMCs. All receptors come from a woman aged 18-29 years with multiple sclerosis.

This clonotype was seen repeatedly, ten times or more. CDR3 sequence reads: CASSLYPGGPVAYNEQFF. The CDR3 nucleotides are TGTGCCAGCAGCTTATATCCGGGGGGGCCAGTAGCGTACAATGAGCAGTTCTTC. This chain joins TRBV7-2 and TRBJ2-1; 8 bases agree with TRBD2. Per germline, CDR1 SGHTA and CDR2 FQGNSA. V gave up 2 bases and J gave up 4 bases; unmatched junction bases: 13. CDR3 size: 18 residues.

At least ten counts were recorded for this clonotype. The rearrangement joins TRBV5-1 to TRBJ2-3, with D unresolved. The CDR3 length is 14 residues. Per the germline V gene, CDR1 is SGHRS and CDR2 is YFSETQ. V was shortened by 4 bases and J by 1 base, with 10 bases between the two germline ends. The CDR3 protein is CASSPTRGTDTQYF. The DNA of the CDR3 is TGCGCCAGCAGCCCGACCCGGGGCACAGATACGCAGTATTTT.

This clonotype appeared many times. The gene calls are TRBV6-6 and TRBJ2-1, with D perhaps matching TRBD1 or TRBD2 (6 bases each). This CDR3 region has 15 residues. V lost 5 bases and J 5 bases, leaving 16 bases between the germline ends. Germline V CDR1 and CDR2: MNHNY, SVGAGI (reference sequence). The CDR3 DNA is TGTGCCAGCAGTCATAGCGGCCAGGGGAACAATGAGCAGTTCTTC. Translated, it gives CASSHSGQGNNEQFF.

This clonotype was seen ten or more times. The chain joins TRBV7-9 to TRBJ1-2; a weak D match, TRBD1 (5 bases). This CDR3 has 13 residues. The germline CDR1 and CDR2 sequences are SEHNR and FQNEAQ (reference sequence). The germline V and J ends were trimmed by 11 bases and 3 bases, with 16 bases remaining between them. This CDR3 is CALGAGSDYGYTF. The CDR3 DNA sequence: TGTGCCCTTGGGGCGGGCTCGGACTATGGCTACACCTTC.

This rearrangement joins TRBV28 to TRBJ1-3; D call uncertain. From germline, CDR1 is MDHEN and CDR2 SYDVKM. Trimming pared 3 bases from V and 12 bases from J, leaving 21 bases between. CDR3 length: 15 residues. The CDR3 nucleotides read TGTGCCAGCAGTTTTTCTGGAGGAGGCGGAAAAAACATATATTTT. Its protein is CASSFSGGGGKNIYF.

This clonotype was seen at least ten times. The chain uses TRBV20-1 and TRBJ2-3; D unresolved. V lost 6 bases and J 3 bases, leaving 19 bases between the germline ends. Germline V gene lookup returns CDR1 DFQATT and CDR2 SNEGSKA (reference sequence). The CDR3 is 15 residues long. The CDR3 bases are TGCAGTGCAACCCCCTTGGGTCCGTCGACAGATACGCAGTATTTT. Amino acids: CSATPLGPSTDTQYF.

This clonotype has a handful of counts. This chain joins TRBV20-1 and TRBJ2-5; D gene unclear. Trimming removed 3 bases at V and 2 bases at J, with 10 bases between. CDR1 and CDR2 (germline): DFQATT, SNEGSKA (reference sequence). The CDR3 runs 13 residues. CDR3 amino acids: CSARSPRQETQYF. Here the CDR3 DNA reads TGCAGTGCTAGGAGTCCCAGACAAGAGACCCAGTACTTC.

This clonotype was seen ten or more times. The CDR3 is CSAKVIYNEQFF. The DNA of the CDR3 is TGCAGTGCTAAGGTTATATACAATGAGCAGTTCTTC. The J gene is TRBJ2-1, the V gene TRBV20-1, with D uncertain. This CDR3 spans 12 amino acids. The germline V and J ends were trimmed by 4 bases and 4 bases, with 8 bases remaining between them. From germline, CDR1 is DFQATT and CDR2 SNEGSKA (reference sequence).

This clonotype has ten or more counts. This chain uses TRBV10-2 with TRBJ1-4, with 7 bases aligning to TRBD1. J gave up 10 bases and V 6 bases, and 11 bases lay outside the gene matches. Germline CDR1 WSHSY, CDR2 SAAADI. The length of the CDR3 is 14 residues. The chain's CDR3 is CASREQGIYGKLFF. As DNA, the CDR3 is TGCGCCAGCAGGGAACAGGGGATTTATGGAAAACTGTTTTTT.

This clonotype came up many times. V gene TRBV5-6 combines with J gene TRBJ1-5; D is uncertain. Per germline, CDR1 SGHDT and CDR2 YYEEEE. Trimming stripped 4 bases from V and 6 bases from J, with 14 bases between. CDR3 length: 14 residues. The CDR3 region has the DNA TGTGCCAGCAGCCTTTGGGGAGGTAGTCAGCCCCAGCATTTT. Its translation: CASSLWGGSQPQHF. Combining the CDR3 with reference TRBV5-6 and TRBJ1-5 gives the whole variable domain DAGVTQSPTHLIKTRGQQVTLRCSPKSGHDTVSWYQQALGQGPQFIFQYYEEEERQRGNFPDRFSGHQFPNYSSELNVNALLLGDSALYLCASSLWGGSQPQHFGDGTRLSIL.

This clonotype was recorded many times. The rearrangement uses TRBV4-1 and TRBJ1-2; TRBD1 matches 9 bases. The CDR3 covers 19 residues. The V gene end was trimmed by 2 bases and the J gene end by 0 bases; junction bases not matched to a gene: 13. Germline CDR1 is MGHRA and CDR2 is YSYEKL. The CDR3 sequence is CASSQTPGQGTLANYGYTF. CDR3 DNA: TGCGCCAGCAGCCAAACACCGGGACAGGGCACCCTAGCTAACTATGGCTACACCTTC.

This clonotype occurred many times. The chain has TRBV3-1 and TRBJ2-2; 8 bases match TRBD2. Germline CDR1 and CDR2: LGHDT and YNNKEL (reference sequence). With 2 bases clipped from V and 2 bases from J, the junction kept 4 bases outside the gene matches. The CDR3 totals 16 residues. The CDR3 protein is CASSQILADNTGELFF. The CDR3 nucleotides read TGTGCCAGCAGCCAAATACTAGCGGATAACACCGGGGAGCTGTTTTTT.

Ten or more counts support this clonotype. This chain links TRBV20-1 with TRBJ1-5; no clear D. Per the germline V gene, CDR1 is DFQATT and CDR2 is SNEGSKA (reference sequence). Trimming removed 3 bases from V and 0 bases from J, with 3 bases in between. There are 12 residues in the CDR3. The CDR3 is CSARDSNQPQHF. CDR3 DNA: TGCAGTGCTAGGGATAGCAATCAGCCCCAGCATTTT.

This clonotype has a count of ten or more. The V call is TRBV5-1, the J call TRBJ2-5; TRBD2 matches at 10 bases. The CDR3 totals 18 residues. The germline V gene has CDR1 SGHRS and CDR2 YFSETQ. With V trimmed by 1 base and J by 2 bases, 11 bases remained unmatched. The CDR3 region is CASSLYFYGSGGQETQYF. The DNA for the CDR3 is TGCGCCAGCAGCTTGTATTTCTATGGTAGCGGGGGGCAAGAGACCCAGTACTTC.

This clonotype was seen ten or more times. The J gene is TRBJ2-7, the V gene TRBV12-3 or TRBV12-4; unclear D gene. The CDR3 has 11 amino acids. With 5 bases removed from V and 2 bases from J, the gap between germline ends came to 4 bases. CDR3: CASSNTYEQYF. Written as DNA, the CDR3 is TGTGCCAGCAGTAACACCTACGAGCAGTACTTC.

This clonotype was recorded at least ten times. The V gene is TRBV20-1, the J gene TRBJ1-5, with a tentative D call TRBD1 (6 bases). This CDR3 is built from 13 residues. V lost 2 bases and J lost 10, with 15 bases in between. Germline V lookup: CDR1 DFQATT, CDR2 SNEGSKA (reference sequence). The CDR3 region has the DNA TGCAGTGCTAGAAATACAGGGATTCAACCCCAGCATTTT. Translated: CSARNTGIQPQHF.

This clonotype was recorded many times. The chain combines TRBV11-2 with TRBJ2-1, with D perhaps matching TRBD2 (5 bases). The germline CDR1 and CDR2 sequences are SGHAT and FQNNGV. The CDR3 runs 14 residues. With 4 bases removed from V and 5 bases from J, the gap between germline ends came to 12 bases. CDR3 DNA sequence: TGTGCCAGCAGCTCCCTTAGCGACCACAATGAGCAGTTCTTC. It is translated as CASSSLSDHNEQFF. Full variable domain (outside the CDR3, taken from reference TRBV11-2 and TRBJ2-1): EAGVAQSPRYKIIEKRQSVAFWCNPISGHATLYWYQQILGQGPKLLIQFQNNGVVDDSQLPKDRFSAERLKGVDSTLKIQPAKLEDSAVYLCASSSLSDHNEQFFGPGTRLTVL.

This clonotype was seen at least ten times. V usage is TRBV5-1 and J usage is TRBJ1-1; D call uncertain. Trimming shortened V by 3 bases and J by 0 bases, and 15 bases separated the two germline ends. The CDR3 length is 16 residues. CDR1 is SGHRS, CDR2 YFSETQ, per germline. The CDR3 protein is CASSWHDGLMNTEAFF. The CDR3 DNA sequence: TGCGCCAGCAGCTGGCACGATGGGTTAATGAACACTGAAGCTTTCTTT.

A few counts support this clonotype. The chain recombines TRBV7-6 with TRBJ1-5; D is ambiguous. This CDR3 is built from 13 residues. Per the germline V gene, CDR1 is SGHVS and CDR2 is FNYEAQ. Trimming shortened V by 5 bases and J by 5 bases, and 10 bases separated the two germline ends. Here the CDR3 reads CASSPREHQPQHF. The CDR3 region has the DNA TGTGCCAGCAGCCCCCGGGAGCATCAGCCCCAGCATTTT.

The sample holds many counts of this clonotype. The chain links TRBV19 to TRBJ2-3; TRBD1 matches 7 bases. V trimming: 4 bases; J trimming: 0 bases; junction bases outside the gene matches: 4. The length of the CDR3 is 15 residues. Germline V gene lookup returns CDR1 LNHDA and CDR2 SQIVND (reference sequence). CDR3 region: CASSKGTVSTDTQYF. The CDR3 DNA reads TGTGCCAGTAGTAAAGGGACAGTTAGCACAGATACGCAGTATTTT. Drawing the rest from reference TRBV19 and TRBJ2-3, the complete variable domain is DGGITQSPKYLFRKEGQNVTLSCEQNLNHDAMYWYRQDPGQGLRLIYYSQIVNDFQKGDIAEGYSVSREKKESFPLTVTSAQKNPTAFYLCASSKGTVSTDTQYFGPGTRLTVL.

The V gene is TRBV6-6, the J gene TRBJ2-3, with TRBD2 matching 14 bases. The CDR3 covers 17 residues. J was trimmed by 2 bases and V by 4 bases; bases with no gene match: 5. Germline loops: CDR1 MNHNY, CDR2 SVGAGI (reference sequence). CDR3 sequence: CASSSGLAGAYTDTQYF. CDR3 nucleotides: TGTGCCAGCAGTTCGGGACTAGCGGGGGCCTACACAGATACGCAGTATTTT.

This clonotype was seen ten or more times. The chain recombines TRBV20-1 with TRBJ2-3; D unclear. Trimming left V 6 bases short and J 0 bases short, with 10 bases between. The CDR3 is 13 residues long. Germline CDR1 DFQATT, CDR2 SNEGSKA (reference sequence). CDR3 amino acids: CSAPKQSTDTQYF. The CDR3 DNA reads TGCAGTGCACCTAAACAGAGCACAGATACGCAGTATTTT.

This clonotype showed up many times. The chain uses TRBV20-1 and TRBJ2-1; tentatively, D is TRBD2 (6 bases). This CDR3 is built from 18 residues. Between the trimmed V and J ends, which lost 1 base and 5 bases, there was a span of 24 bases. Germline CDR1 and CDR2: DFQATT and SNEGSKA (reference sequence). CDR3 in amino acids: CSARALGASRRGNNEQFF. The CDR3 DNA follows: TGCAGTGCTAGAGCCCTCGGGGCTAGCCGGAGGGGTAACAATGAGCAGTTCTTC.

The sample holds many counts of this clonotype. J is TRBJ1-5 and V is TRBV7-8, with 10 bases lining up with TRBD1. The V and J ends lost 5 bases and 3 bases, in that order; junction bases with no gene match: 7. CDR3 length: 16 amino acids. The germline V gene has CDR1 SGHVS and CDR2 FQNEAQ. The CDR3 here is CASSPPGTGVNQPQHF. DNA for the CDR3: TGTGCCAGCAGCCCTCCCGGGACAGGGGTCAATCAGCCCCAGCATTTT.

This clonotype came up many times. The rearrangement joins TRBV11-2 to TRBJ1-4; TRBD1 might be the D (5 bases). The length of the CDR3 is 16 residues. Germline V gene lookup returns CDR1 SGHAT and CDR2 FQNNGV. Trimming shortened V by 0 bases and J by 4 bases, and 12 bases separated the two germline ends. CDR3 residues: CASSLEAQGINEKLFF. The CDR3 DNA reads TGTGCCAGCAGCTTAGAGGCCCAGGGAATTAATGAAAAACTGTTTTTT.

There are many counts of this clonotype. V is TRBV4-2 and J is TRBJ2-1; tentatively, D is TRBD2 (5 bases). The CDR3 runs to 17 residues. The germline gives CDR1 LGHNA, CDR2 YNFKEQ. V was clipped by 0 bases and J by 4 bases, with 16 bases between them. The CDR3: CASSQEVHLGRYNEQFF. For the CDR3, the DNA is TGTGCCAGCAGCCAAGAGGTCCACCTAGGGAGATACAATGAGCAGTTCTTC.

The rearrangement uses TRBV7-9 and TRBJ2-1; weak D call: TRBD1 (5 bases). The CDR3 sequence is 15 residues long. Trimming left V 0 bases short and J 8 bases short, with 14 bases between. CDR1 is SEHNR, CDR2 FQNEAQ, per germline (reference sequence). CDR3 nucleotides: TGTGCCAGCAGCTTAGCAGGGGTTACATCAGATGAGCAGTTCTTC. Its protein is CASSLAGVTSDEQFF.

This clonotype showed up many times. The rearrangement links TRBV20-1 to TRBJ2-1, with TRBD2 identical over 8 bases. CDR3 length: 18 amino acids. CDR1 DFQATT and CDR2 SNEGSKA come from the germline V gene (reference sequence). Trimming removed 6 bases from V and 8 bases from J; junction bases left unmatched: 24. CDR3 sequence reads: CSASLLGGSGMASYEQFF. The CDR3 region has the DNA TGCAGTGCCTCCTTATTGGGGGGTAGCGGGATGGCCTCGTATGAGCAGTTCTTC.

This clonotype came up many times. V and J are TRBV20-1 and TRBJ2-1; D remains unclear. Germline V gene lookup returns CDR1 DFQATT and CDR2 SNEGSKA (reference sequence). V was pared by 0 bases and J by 2 bases, with 8 bases between. The CDR3 runs to 14 residues. This CDR3 is CSARDRDAYNEQFF. In nucleotides, the CDR3 is TGCAGTGCTAGAGATCGCGATGCCTACAATGAGCAGTTCTTC.

Ten or more counts support this clonotype. The V gene is TRBV5-1, the J gene TRBJ2-3; the D call may be TRBD1 or TRBD2 (5 bases each). Germline CDR1 and CDR2: SGHRS and YFSETQ. V was clipped by 4 bases and J by 3 bases, with 15 bases between them. The CDR3 consists of 15 residues. The CDR3 coding sequence is TGCGCCAGCAGCCCTAGTGGGGGACCGACAGATACGCAGTATTTT. It specifies CASSPSGGPTDTQYF.

This clonotype was detected many times. The rearrangement joins TRBV6-6 to TRBJ2-1; D gene unclear. The CDR3 length is 12 residues. Germline loops: CDR1 MNHNY, CDR2 SVGAGI (reference sequence). V lost 8 bases to trimming and J lost 6 bases, with 11 bases between them. The CDR3 spells CASSTSANEQFF. The CDR3 bases are TGTGCCAGCTCGACGAGCGCCAATGAGCAGTTCTTC.

This clonotype came up many times. The chain has TRBV3-1 and TRBJ1-6; the D gene is possibly TRBD1 (5 bases). Looked up from germline, CDR1 is LGHDT and CDR2 is YNNKEL (reference sequence). With 1 base removed from V and 9 bases from J, the gap between germline ends came to 13 bases. This CDR3 region has 15 residues. The CDR3 DNA reads TGTGCCAGCAGCCAAGTGGCAGGGACGGGTTCACCCCTCCACTTT. It specifies CASSQVAGTGSPLHF.